The 13 T cell receptor beta chains listed next were all sequenced from one sample in a study of STAT5B mutations in CD4+ large granular lymphocyte leukemia. Assay: immunoSEQ multiplex PCR; the TCRdb copy retains only in-frame clones and omits some. The table has tens of thousands of clones, 80% to 85% seen once; the top ten hold approximately 0.4%. Material for sequencing was CD4+ T cells from blood buffy coats. These receptors were collected from a human donor in good health.

The chain recombines TRBV6-5 with TRBJ2-1, with D uncertain. This CDR3 region has 11 residues. V shed 2 bases and J shed 9 bases, with 5 bases lying between them. Per germline, CDR1 MNHEY and CDR2 SVGAGI. CDR3 residues: CASSYGVEQFF. The CDR3 DNA reads TGTGCCAGCAGTTACGGAGTTGAGCAGTTCTTC.

The chain joins TRBV19 to TRBJ1-5, with D uncertain. CDR1 and CDR2 from the germline V gene are LNHDA and SQIVND (reference sequence). V gave up 5 bases and J gave up 9 bases, with 14 bases separating them. The CDR3 totals 13 residues. CDR3 nucleotide sequence: TGTGCCAGTAGTGCTGCCTTCGCTGGGCCCCAGCATTTT. Its protein product is CASSAAFAGPQHF.

The rearrangement uses TRBV28 and TRBJ2-7; D is unresolved. Trimming took off 2 bases at V and 3 bases at J, with 8 bases between the two ends. CDR1 MDHEN and CDR2 SYDVKM come from the germline V gene. CDR3 size: 13 residues. The CDR3 coding sequence is TGTGCCAGCAGTTTAGGTTCCTTCTACGAGCAGTACTTC. Its translation is CASSLGSFYEQYF.

This chain joins TRBV7-3 and TRBJ2-1; the match to TRBD2 covers 8 bases. The CDR3 has 16 amino acids. CDR1 SGHTA and CDR2 FQGTGA come from the germline V gene. Trimming at V came to 1 base and at J to 7 bases, leaving 9 bases not matched to a gene. CDR3 residues: CASSLNRAGASNEQFF. In DNA form, the CDR3 reads TGTGCCAGCAGCTTAAACCGAGCGGGGGCCTCTAATGAGCAGTTCTTC.

The chain combines TRBV28 with TRBJ1-6; D perhaps matches TRBD1 (6 bases). CDR3 length: 16 residues. Trimming took off 5 bases at V and 9 bases at J, with 20 bases between the two ends. Germline V lookup: CDR1 MDHEN, CDR2 SYDVKM. CDR3 sequence reads: CASSPQGRGGVSPLHF. CDR3 nucleotide sequence: TGTGCCAGCAGTCCACAAGGGAGGGGGGGAGTTTCACCCCTCCACTTT.

The genes are TRBV11-1 and TRBJ1-2; TRBD1 agrees at 10 bases. V lost 4 bases to trimming and J lost 3 bases; unmatched junction nucleotides: 11. Germline V gene lookup returns CDR1 SGHAT and CDR2 FQDESV (reference sequence). The CDR3 covers 17 residues. CDR3: CASSSPRGTGAHYGYTF. DNA of the CDR3: TGTGCCAGCAGCTCCCCCCGCGGGACAGGGGCTCACTATGGCTACACCTTC.

In this sample, this clone turned up a few times. The chain links TRBV6-1 to TRBJ2-7; perhaps TRBD2 as D (6 bases). There are 14 residues in the CDR3. Trimming shortened V by 4 bases and J by 6 bases, and 16 bases separated the two germline ends. Germline V lookup: CDR1 MNHNS, CDR2 SASEGT. The CDR3 region is CASSVSGVGGEQYF. The CDR3 bases are TGTGCCAGCAGTGTGTCGGGAGTAGGAGGCGAGCAGTACTTC.

The chain has TRBV10-1 and TRBJ2-2, with 10 bases lining up with TRBD1. V lost 6 bases and J lost 4; bases outside the gene matches: 11. This CDR3 comprises 17 residues. Germline CDR1 and CDR2: WNHNN and SYGVQD (reference sequence). The DNA for the CDR3 is TGCGCCAGCAGCCCGGGACAGGGGAAAGAAGGCACCGGGGAGCTGTTTTTT. Its protein product is CASSPGQGKEGTGELFF.

The chain joins TRBV5-6 to TRBJ2-7; possibly TRBD2 for D (5 bases). CDR1 is SGHDT, CDR2 YYEEEE, per germline. CDR3 length equals 11 residues. Between the trimmed V and J ends, which lost 10 bases and 7 bases, there was a span of 15 bases. The CDR3 DNA reads as TGTGCCGCCCTGGGAGTCACGGAGCAGTACTTC. Translation: CAALGVTEQYF.

This sequence joins TRBV5-1 and TRBJ2-3, with a possible D match to TRBD2 (6 bases). This CDR3 is built from 14 residues. The germline V gene encodes CDR1 SGHRS and CDR2 YFSETQ. Trimming removed 6 bases at V and 4 bases at J, with 15 bases between. The CDR3 DNA reads TGCGCCAGCACCTTTGGGTCGGGGGCAGATACGCAGTATTTT. It translates to CASTFGSGADTQYF.

The genes are TRBV7-3 and TRBJ2-5; D remains ambiguous. Germline CDR1 SGHTA, CDR2 FQGTGA. Deletions cut 5 bases from V and 1 base from J, with 17 bases between. The CDR3 spans 16 residues. CDR3 nucleotide sequence: TGTGCCAGCAGCGCGTCTGAGCTTTTTCCCCAAGAGACCCAGTACTTC. It yields the protein CASSASELFPQETQYF.

This chain connects TRBV19 to TRBJ2-5, with 11 bases aligning to TRBD2. Germline CDR1 LNHDA, CDR2 SQIVND (reference sequence). V shed 7 bases and J 5 bases; nucleotides not matched to a gene: 3. The length of the CDR3 is 13 residues. The CDR3 nucleotides are TGTGCCAGTAAGCTAGCGGGAGGTGAGACCCAGTACTTC. It translates to CASKLAGGETQYF.

The rearrangement links TRBV5-1 to TRBJ1-6, with TRBD1 matching over 9 bases. This CDR3 region has 13 residues. Trimming took 7 bases from V and 7 from J; bases not matched to a gene: 3. The V gene's germline CDR1 is SGHRS and CDR2 YFSETQ. The DNA of the CDR3 is TGCGCCAGCCGGACAGGGGACAATTCACCCCTCCACTTT. It is translated as CASRTGDNSPLHF. Together with reference TRBV5-1 and TRBJ1-6, the CDR3 gives the full variable domain: KAGVTQTPRYLIKTRGQQVTLSCSPISGHRSVSWYQQTPGQGLQFLFEYFSETQRNKGNFPGRFSGRQFSNSRSEMNVSTLELGDSALYLCASRTGDNSPLHFGNGTRLTVT.